These 25 T cell receptor beta chains were all obtained from the same sample, sequenced in a study of blood T cell repertoires in COVID-19. Assay used: immunoSEQ multiplex PCR; TCRdb lists only in-frame clones, some missing. The table has about 240,000 clones, roughly 80% seen once. Specimen: peripheral blood. The receptors originated from a woman older than 75 with acute or convalescent COVID-19.

The sample holds one count of this clone. The V call is TRBV28, the J call TRBJ2-1; D unresolved. Germline-derived CDR1 and CDR2 are MDHEN and SYDVKM. Trimming left V 3 bases short and J 0 bases short, with 6 bases between. The length of the CDR3 is 14 residues. The CDR3 nucleotides read TGTGCCAGCAGTTTGGCCAGCTCCTACAATGAGCAGTTCTTC. Translation: CASSLASSYNEQFF.

V usage is TRBV6-5 and J usage is TRBJ2-2, with 8 bases identical to TRBD2. CDR3 length equals 16 residues. The germline V gene encodes CDR1 MNHEY and CDR2 SVGAGI. V trimming: 4 bases; J trimming: 7 bases; junction bases outside the gene matches: 11. The CDR3 DNA follows: TGTGCCAGCAGTTCGCCGGGACTAGTCGACGTCGGGGAGCTGTTTTTT. Amino acids: CASSSPGLVDVGELFF.

The genes are TRBV7-2 and TRBJ2-5; weak D call: TRBD1 (6 bases). Germline V gives CDR1 SGHTA, CDR2 FQGNSA. This CDR3 contains 14 residues. V was pared by 5 bases and J by 3 bases, with 13 bases between. CDR3 region: CASSPMNREETQYF. The CDR3 DNA reads TGTGCCAGCAGCCCTATGAACAGGGAAGAGACCCAGTACTTC.

The chain recombines TRBV2 with TRBJ2-7; D is possibly TRBD2 (5 bases). Trimming cost V 4 bases and J 0 bases, with 13 bases left between them. This CDR3 contains 15 residues. Germline loops: CDR1 SNHLY, CDR2 FYNNEI. CDR3 sequence: CASSVIRTSSYEQYF. DNA for the CDR3: TGTGCCAGCAGTGTTATCCGAACTAGCTCCTACGAGCAGTACTTC.

This rearrangement joins TRBV18 to TRBJ2-2, with TRBD1 as a possible D gene (6 bases). There are 15 residues in the CDR3. The germline V gene has CDR1 KGHSH and CDR2 LQKENI. With 3 bases removed from V and 7 bases from J, the gap between germline ends came to 15 bases. CDR3 bases: TGTGCCAGCTCACCCAACCGGGACAAAATCGGGGAGCTGTTTTTT. It encodes CASSPNRDKIGELFF.

The rearrangement joins TRBV7-6 to TRBJ2-6, with TRBD1 as a possible D gene (5 bases). The CDR3 consists of 16 residues. V gave up 5 bases and J gave up 0 bases, with 11 bases separating them. CDR1 and CDR2 from the germline V gene are SGHVS and FNYEAQ. CDR3 region: CASSLDIASGANVLTF. The CDR3 DNA reads TGTGCCAGCAGCCTGGACATAGCCTCTGGGGCCAACGTCCTGACTTTC.

The rearrangement links TRBV19 to TRBJ1-4; D gene ambiguous. The V gene lost 1 base and the J gene lost 7 bases, with 13 bases spanning the gap. Per germline, CDR1 LNHDA and CDR2 SQIVND (reference sequence). This CDR3 region has 15 residues. The CDR3 bases are TGTGCCAGTAGTATAGGCTACCCCGGAGGTGAAAAACTGTTTTTT. As protein: CASSIGYPGGEKLFF.

The V gene is TRBV5-6, the J gene TRBJ2-7, with 7 bases identical to TRBD1. The CDR3 sequence is 14 residues long. The germline gives CDR1 SGHDT, CDR2 YYEEEE. J gave up 6 bases and V 2 bases, and 8 bases lay outside the gene matches. Here the CDR3 reads CASSLDRALGEQYF. For the CDR3, the DNA is TGTGCCAGCAGCTTAGACAGGGCTCTAGGCGAGCAGTACTTC.

The genes are TRBV5-1 and TRBJ2-1; 7 positions match TRBD1. This CDR3 region has 13 residues. Germline values: CDR1 SGHRS, CDR2 YFSETQ. V was clipped by 4 bases and J by 6 bases; unmatched bases: 4. The CDR3 coding sequence is TGCGCCAGCAGCACGGGACAGATCAATGAGCAGTTCTTC. It specifies CASSTGQINEQFF. Filled out from reference TRBV5-1 and TRBJ2-1, the complete variable domain reads KAGVTQTPRYLIKTRGQQVTLSCSPISGHRSVSWYQQTPGQGLQFLFEYFSETQRNKGNFPGRFSGRQFSNSRSEMNVSTLELGDSALYLCASSTGQINEQFFGPGTRLTVL.

Remarks on this clone: A junction boundary mismatches the germline segment, possibly from a read error. This sequence joins TRBV6-2 or TRBV6-3 and TRBJ2-7; 11 bases are shared with TRBD1. CDR1 MNHEY and CDR2 SVGEGT come from the germline V gene. The CDR3 loop spans 15 amino acids. CDR3 region: CVSSRIRDRGYEQYF. The CDR3 DNA follows: TGTGTCAGCAGCCGAATACGGGACAGGGGGTACGAGCAGTACTTC.

The J gene is TRBJ1-6, the V gene TRBV3-1 (or the pseudogene TRBV3-2); D call uncertain. In germline, CDR1 is LGHDT, CDR2 YNNKEL (reference sequence). The CDR3 spans 13 residues. The ends were cut back, 1 base at V and 13 bases at J, with 11 bases in the middle. CDR3 amino acids: CASSQGQAYPLHF. CDR3 DNA sequence: TGTGCCAGCAGCCAAGGGCAGGCTTATCCCCTCCACTTT.

The chain uses TRBV6-5 and TRBJ2-7, with D possibly matching TRBD1 (6 bases). Looked up from germline, CDR1 is MNHEY and CDR2 is SVGAGI. The CDR3 covers 11 residues. Trimming shortened V by 11 bases and J by 3 bases, and 11 bases separated the two germline ends. The CDR3 protein is CASNRDYEQYF. CDR3 bases: TGTGCCTCGAACAGGGACTACGAGCAGTACTTC.

The genes are TRBV7-8 and TRBJ2-5; TRBD2 matches 9 bases. Germline loops: CDR1 SGHVS, CDR2 FQNEAQ. The V gene end was trimmed by 3 bases and the J gene end by 0 bases; junction bases not matched to a gene: 5. This CDR3 has 16 residues. The CDR3 nucleotides are TGTGCCAGCAGCTTTCTAGCGGGGACAGACCAAGAGACCCAGTACTTC. Residues: CASSFLAGTDQETQYF.

This clone was recorded at least ten times. The V and J genes are TRBV19 and TRBJ1-5; 7 positions agree with TRBD1. Losses at the gene ends were 6 bases for V and 1 base for J; bases not matched to a gene: 9. CDR1 is LNHDA, CDR2 SQIVND, per germline (reference sequence). The CDR3 covers 16 residues. The CDR3: CASRTGLGISNQPQHF. In DNA, the CDR3 is TGTGCCAGTAGGACAGGGCTGGGTATAAGCAATCAGCCCCAGCATTTT.

With regard to this clone: Additional DNA sequences in this sample encode the identical CDR3. The rearrangement joins TRBV2 to TRBJ1-6; 8 nucleotides line up with TRBD1. CDR3 length equals 16 residues. Trimming cost V 6 bases and J 0 bases; bases outside gene matches: 4. Germline V gene sequence: CDR1 SNHLY, CDR2 FYNNEI. The CDR3 sequence is CASSGQGSSYNSPLHF. The CDR3 coding sequence is TGTGCCAGCAGCGGACAGGGTAGCTCCTATAATTCACCCCTCCACTTT.

This clone was seen a single time. The genes are TRBV7-9 and TRBJ2-7, with D tentatively TRBD2 (5 bases). This CDR3 is 15 amino acids long. V dropped 1 base and J dropped 3 bases, with 13 bases sitting between them. From germline, CDR1 is SEHNR and CDR2 FQNEAQ (reference sequence). This chain's CDR3 is CASSLVWGAGYEQYF. DNA of the CDR3: TGTGCCAGCAGCTTAGTTTGGGGTGCGGGCTACGAGCAGTACTTC.

This clone was counted once. The chain couples TRBV6-1 to TRBJ2-5; 10 bases are shared with TRBD1. The V and J ends lost 4 bases and 4 bases, in that order; junction bases with no gene match: 9. The germline CDR1 and CDR2 sequences are MNHNS and SASEGT. This CDR3 contains 16 residues. The CDR3 is CASSVSGTGVRETQYF. The CDR3 DNA follows: TGTGCCAGCAGTGTGTCCGGGACAGGGGTACGAGAGACCCAGTACTTC.

V is TRBV19 and J is TRBJ2-4; 7 bases line up with TRBD1. This CDR3 contains 15 residues. V shed 4 bases, J shed 3 bases, and the junction held 6 bases outside the gene matches. Germline loops: CDR1 LNHDA, CDR2 SQIVND (reference sequence). CDR3 nucleotide sequence: TGTGCCAGTAGTAGATCAGGGGGAAGCAAAAACATTCAGTACTTC. Its protein is CASSRSGGSKNIQYF. Based on the CDR3 plus reference TRBV19 and TRBJ2-4, the full variable domain is DGGITQSPKYLFRKEGQNVTLSCEQNLNHDAMYWYRQDPGQGLRLIYYSQIVNDFQKGDIAEGYSVSREKKESFPLTVTSAQKNPTAFYLCASSRSGGSKNIQYFGAGTRLSVL.

The chain joins TRBV24-1 to TRBJ2-1; TRBD2 matches 8 bases. The CDR3 spans 15 residues. V shed 3 bases and J 8 bases; nucleotides not matched to a gene: 8. CDR1 is KGHDR, CDR2 SFDVKD, per germline. This CDR3 reads CATSDPGGAWDEQFF. The CDR3 coding sequence is TGTGCCACCAGTGATCCCGGGGGGGCCTGGGATGAGCAGTTCTTC.

A single count supports this clone. This chain connects TRBV28 to TRBJ2-6; D possibly corresponds to TRBD1 (6 bases). The CDR3 totals 17 residues. V was cut by 7 bases and J by 0 bases, with 16 bases left in between. CDR1 MDHEN and CDR2 SYDVKM come from the germline V gene. CDR3 sequence reads: CASTLTGLSSGANVLTF. CDR3 in DNA: TGTGCCAGCACCTTGACAGGCTTAAGCTCTGGGGCCAACGTCCTGACTTTC.

The chain has TRBV6-5 and TRBJ1-6; 9 positions match TRBD1. After removal of 5 bases from V and 14 bases from J, the junction contained 4 bases not matched to a gene. The CDR3 runs to 12 residues. Germline loops: CDR1 MNHEY, CDR2 SVGAGI. The DNA for the CDR3 is TGTGCCAGCAGTCTACAGGGGGCTACCCTCCACTTT. Its translation is CASSLQGATLHF.

The genes are TRBV28 and TRBJ1-5; a possible D gene is TRBD1 (5 bases). Germline CDR1 reads MDHEN; CDR2 reads SYDVKM. The CDR3 is 14 amino acids. Trimming stripped 5 bases from V and 4 bases from J, with 12 bases between. CDR3 nucleotides: TGTGCCAGCAGTCCAGGGTTGAGAAATCAGCCCCAGCATTTT. It encodes CASSPGLRNQPQHF.

J is TRBJ2-1 and V is TRBV11-2, with D possibly TRBD1 on 6 matching bases. Deletions cut 2 bases from V and 2 bases from J, with 10 bases between. Germline CDR1 is SGHAT and CDR2 is FQNNGV. The CDR3 contains 15 residues. Here the CDR3 DNA reads TGTGCCAGCAGCTTAAACAGGGTGCCCTACAATGAGCAGTTCTTC. It translates to CASSLNRVPYNEQFF.

The V gene is TRBV11-2, the J gene TRBJ1-2, with D possibly being TRBD1 (6 bases). V dropped 5 bases and J dropped 7 bases, with 17 bases sitting between them. The CDR3 is made up of 14 amino acids. Germline lookup yields CDR1 SGHAT and CDR2 FQNNGV. CDR3 sequence reads: CASSTRQAPSGYTF. CDR3 nucleotide sequence: TGTGCCAGCAGCACCCGACAGGCCCCCTCTGGCTACACCTTC.

This chain uses TRBV6-5 with TRBJ2-7; 8 bases fit TRBD1. The CDR3 sequence is 16 residues long. Germline V gene lookup returns CDR1 MNHEY and CDR2 SVGAGI. V was pared by 2 bases and J by 4 bases, with 10 bases of the junction left unmatched. CDR3 sequence: CASSYNRQGARYEQYF. CDR3 in DNA: TGTGCCAGCAGTTACAATCGGCAGGGGGCGCGTTACGAGCAGTACTTC.